One sample yielded the 25 T cell receptor beta chains listed below, sequenced in a study of identifying expanded T cells in peripheral blood. Generated by immunoSEQ multiplex PCR, the TCRdb table keeps only in-frame clones and is missing some. The table has roughly 100,000 clones, around nine tenths seen once. The sample taken for sequencing was blood. The receptors come from a person aged 18 to 70 in good health.

The chain employs TRBV4-1 and TRBJ1-5; 7 bases line up with TRBD1. Looked up from germline, CDR1 is MGHRA and CDR2 is YSYEKL. The CDR3 covers 15 residues. Unmatched junction bases numbered 8, after V lost 3 bases and J lost 6 bases. This CDR3 reads CASSQEDYRGQPQHF. The DNA for the CDR3 is TGCGCCAGCAGCCAGGAGGACTACAGGGGTCAGCCCCAGCATTTT.

J is TRBJ1-2 and V is TRBV6-6, with 8 nucleotides matching TRBD1. The germline V gene encodes CDR1 MNHNY and CDR2 SVGAGI (reference sequence). CDR3 length equals 16 residues. With 1 base clipped from V and 0 bases from J, the junction kept 4 bases outside the gene matches. CDR3: CASSYFGTGANYGYTF. In DNA form, the CDR3 reads TGTGCCAGCAGTTACTTCGGGACAGGAGCTAACTATGGCTACACCTTC.

The chain has TRBV9 and TRBJ1-2, with D unclear. The CDR3 has 14 residues. Germline V lookup: CDR1 SGDLS, CDR2 YYNGEE. Trimming shortened V by 0 bases and J by 0 bases, and 6 bases separated the two germline ends. CDR3 residues: CASSVAGANYGYTF. DNA of the CDR3: TGTGCCAGCAGCGTAGCTGGGGCTAACTATGGCTACACCTTC. The complete variable domain, with remaining parts taken from reference TRBV9 and TRBJ1-2, reads DSGVTQTPKHLITATGQRVTLRCSPRSGDLSVYWYQQSLDQGLQFLIQYYNGEERAKGNILERFSAQQFPDLHSELNLSSLELGDSALYFCASSVAGANYGYTFGSGTRLTVV.

V and J are TRBV6-1 and TRBJ2-3; TRBD2 might be the D (5 bases). Germline-derived CDR1 and CDR2 are MNHNS and SASEGT. This CDR3 is built from 16 residues. Trimming cost V 2 bases and J 4 bases, with 16 bases left between them. The chain's CDR3 is CASSEIWERVSDTQYF. The CDR3 DNA is TGTGCCAGCAGTGAAATCTGGGAGCGAGTATCAGATACGCAGTATTTT.

This chain links TRBV5-4 with TRBJ2-7; D remains ambiguous. CDR3 length equals 13 residues. In germline, CDR1 is SGHNT, CDR2 YYREEE (reference sequence). Trimming left V 3 bases short and J 4 bases short, with 11 bases between. CDR3 protein: CASSSSNRYEQYF. The CDR3, as DNA: TGTGCCAGCAGCTCGTCAAACCGGTACGAGCAGTACTTC.

The rearrangement joins TRBV21-1 to TRBJ2-3; TRBD1, the table's D call, lacks a check against the DNA. TRBV21-1 is a pseudogene locus. The CDR3 has 16 amino acids. In DNA form, the CDR3 reads TGTGCCAGCACCGATCCGGGACAGGCTAGCACAGATACGCAGTATTTT. It specifies CASTDPGQASTDTQYF.

The chain couples TRBV5-6 to TRBJ2-5; tentatively, D is TRBD2 (6 bases). The CDR3 is made up of 13 amino acids. Trimming removed 5 bases at V and 11 bases at J, with 19 bases between. Germline V gene sequence: CDR1 SGHDT, CDR2 YYEEEE. CDR3 DNA: TGTGCCAGCAGTACCGGGCGGGATAGGACTCAGTACTTC. The encoded protein is CASSTGRDRTQYF.

The rearrangement joins TRBV2 to TRBJ2-7; D possibly corresponds to TRBD2 (5 bases). Germline CDR1 reads SNHLY; CDR2 reads FYNNEI. V dropped 7 bases and J dropped 3 bases, with 10 bases sitting between them. The CDR3 spans 12 residues. CDR3 sequence reads: CASKEVYYEQYF. In nucleotides, the CDR3 is TGTGCCAGCAAGGAGGTTTACTACGAGCAGTACTTC.

The V call is TRBV19, the J call TRBJ1-1; TRBD1 agrees at 8 bases. The length of the CDR3 is 16 residues. Germline CDR1 LNHDA, CDR2 SQIVND (reference sequence). V lost 3 bases, J lost 0 bases, and 6 bases stayed unmatched. The CDR3 sequence: CASSIRTGSMNTEAFF. The CDR3 nucleotides read TGTGCCAGTAGTATCAGGACAGGGTCCATGAACACTGAAGCTTTCTTT.

This chain uses TRBV9 with TRBJ2-3; TRBD2 might be the D (6 bases). The germline V gene encodes CDR1 SGDLS and CDR2 YYNGEE. V lost 3 bases, J lost 4 bases, and 12 bases lay in between. The CDR3 length is 14 residues. The CDR3 DNA is TGTGCCAGCAGCGGTAGCGGCGCTTCAGATACGCAGTATTTT. It translates to CASSGSGASDTQYF.

J is TRBJ2-4 and V is TRBV10-1; 7 nucleotides agree with TRBD1. V shed 5 bases, J shed 6 bases, and the junction held 7 bases outside the gene matches. CDR3 length equals 14 residues. Germline V gives CDR1 WNHNN, CDR2 SYGVQD (reference sequence). Written as DNA, the CDR3 is TGCGCCAGCAGTCCCGACGGGACAGCAAACATTCAGTACTTC. This translates into CASSPDGTANIQYF.

The V gene is TRBV7-2, the J gene TRBJ2-3; 10 positions agree with TRBD1. The CDR3 sequence is 15 residues long. Germline V gene data show CDR1 as SGHTA and CDR2 as FQGNSA. With 6 bases clipped from V and 2 bases from J, the junction kept 5 bases outside the gene matches. The CDR3 loop is CASRTGQGYTDTQYF. Here the CDR3 DNA reads TGTGCCAGCAGGACGGGACAGGGGTACACAGATACGCAGTATTTT. The whole variable domain, remainder taken from reference TRBV7-2 and TRBJ2-3, is GAGVSQSPSNKVTEKGKDVELRCDPISGHTALYWYRQSLGQGLEFLIYFQGNSAPDKSGLPSDRFSAERTGGSVSTLTIQRTQQEDSAVYLCASRTGQGYTDTQYFGPGTRLTVL.

In its sample, this clone was seen a few times. The J gene is TRBJ1-1, the V gene TRBV5-6; TRBD1 is a possible D gene (6 bases). The CDR3 is 14 amino acids. CDR1 and CDR2 (germline): SGHDT, YYEEEE. V dropped 0 bases and J dropped 3 bases, with 9 bases sitting between them. CDR3 in DNA: TGTGCCAGCAGCTTGGTGGGGGGGCACACTGAAGCTTTCTTT. It specifies CASSLVGGHTEAFF.

The chain combines TRBV28 with TRBJ2-1, with D uncertain. V lost 2 bases, J lost 5 bases, and 16 bases lay in between. In germline, CDR1 is MDHEN, CDR2 SYDVKM. The CDR3 is made up of 16 amino acids. CDR3 DNA sequence: TGTGCCAGCAGTTTAATCCGGCTGGCTTATGACAATGAGCAGTTCTTC. This codes for CASSLIRLAYDNEQFF.

The J gene is TRBJ2-5, the V gene TRBV7-2; D ambiguous. Germline-derived CDR1 and CDR2 are SGHTA and FQGNSA. The CDR3 runs to 15 residues. The V gene lost 1 base and the J gene lost 1 base, with 10 bases spanning the gap. CDR3 loop: CASSLGFGVQETQYF. DNA for the CDR3: TGTGCCAGCAGCTTAGGGTTTGGGGTCCAAGAGACCCAGTACTTC.

The chain has TRBV28 and TRBJ1-2; a possible D gene is TRBD1 (5 bases). CDR3 size: 14 residues. V shed 5 bases and J shed 2 bases, with 12 bases lying between them. Germline assignment: CDR1 MDHEN and CDR2 SYDVKM. CDR3 amino acids: CASSNYQGNYGYTF. The CDR3 DNA reads TGTGCCAGCAGTAATTATCAGGGAAACTATGGCTACACCTTC.

The rearrangement links TRBV5-5 to TRBJ1-6, with D hard to call. Trimming shortened V by 2 bases and J by 7 bases, and 4 bases separated the two germline ends. Germline-derived CDR1 and CDR2 are SGHKS and YYEKEE (reference sequence). The CDR3 is made up of 12 amino acids. CDR3 loop: CASSFENSPLHF. The CDR3 coding sequence is TGTGCCAGCAGCTTTGAGAATTCACCCCTCCACTTT.

The V gene is TRBV28, the J gene TRBJ2-7; the match to TRBD1 covers 7 bases. Looked up from germline, CDR1 is MDHEN and CDR2 is SYDVKM. V lost 8 bases to trimming and J lost 4 bases; unmatched junction nucleotides: 8. The CDR3 covers 13 residues. The CDR3, as DNA: TGTGCCAGCGGCTCAGGGGGTAGTTACGAGCAGTACTTC. Protein product: CASGSGGSYEQYF.

This sequence joins TRBV11-2 and TRBJ1-6; D is uncertain. This CDR3 has 14 residues. V was pared by 3 bases and J by 8 bases, with 11 bases between. Germline V gives CDR1 SGHAT, CDR2 FQNNGV. CDR3 DNA: TGTGCCAGCAGCTTCCGGGTCGGGGATTCACCCCTCCACTTT. Its protein product is CASSFRVGDSPLHF.

This chain connects TRBV19 to TRBJ2-5; the D is unclear. CDR1 and CDR2 (germline): LNHDA, SQIVND (reference sequence). Trimming left V 3 bases short and J 2 bases short, with 10 bases between. This CDR3 has 14 amino acids. CDR3 in amino acids: CASSIWIAQETQYF. In DNA form, the CDR3 reads TGTGCCAGTAGTATCTGGATCGCTCAAGAGACCCAGTACTTC.

Comment on this clone: This sample also contains other DNA sequences that code for the same CDR3. This chain links TRBV20-1 with TRBJ2-7; a weak D match, TRBD1 (6 bases). Germline-derived CDR1 and CDR2 are DFQATT and SNEGSKA (reference sequence). The CDR3 loop spans 11 amino acids. Trimming stripped 5 bases from V and 4 bases from J, with 9 bases between. DNA of the CDR3: TGCAGTGCTCGTAGGGGGTACGAGCAGTACTTC. Translating gives CSARRGYEQYF.

This chain joins TRBV5-1 and TRBJ1-1; 9 bases are a match to TRBD1. V gave up 3 bases and J gave up 5 bases; unmatched junction bases: 14. This CDR3 region has 17 residues. Germline-derived CDR1 and CDR2 are SGHRS and YFSETQ. The CDR3 region is CASSYSGTGYVGTEAFF. CDR3 in DNA: TGCGCCAGCAGCTACTCCGGGACAGGGTACGTAGGAACTGAAGCTTTCTTT.

The chain employs TRBV5-4 and TRBJ2-2; D is unclear. V was cut by 4 bases and J by 3 bases, with 13 bases left in between. Germline loops: CDR1 SGHNT, CDR2 YYREEE (reference sequence). This CDR3 has 15 residues. CDR3 sequence: CASSRVGSDTGELFF. In nucleotides, the CDR3 is TGTGCCAGCAGCCGGGTGGGTTCGGACACCGGGGAGCTGTTTTTT. The whole variable domain, filled in from reference TRBV5-4 and TRBJ2-2, reads ETGVTQSPTHLIKTRGQQVTLRCSSQSGHNTVSWYQQALGQGPQFIFQYYREEENGRGNFPPRFSGLQFPNYSSELNVNALELDDSALYLCASSRVGSDTGELFFGEGSRLTVL.

This clone turned up a few times. This rearrangement joins TRBV7-2 to TRBJ2-7, with 9 bases lining up with TRBD1. The CDR3 has 15 residues. CDR1 SGHTA and CDR2 FQGNSA come from the germline V gene. Trimming removed 5 bases from V and 2 bases from J; junction bases left unmatched: 7. The CDR3 DNA reads as TGTGCCAGCAGCCCCCCGGGACAGGGCCCCTACGAGCAGTACTTC. Amino acids: CASSPPGQGPYEQYF.

This chain connects TRBV18 to TRBJ1-3; 8 nucleotides match TRBD1. The CDR3 covers 16 residues. Germline CDR1 reads KGHSH; CDR2 reads LQKENI. Losses at the gene ends were 3 bases for V and 2 bases for J; bases not matched to a gene: 6. CDR3 sequence (DNA): TGTGCCAGCTCACCGGCAGGGGGCCTTACTGGAAACACCATATATTTT. This gives the protein CASSPAGGLTGNTIYF.